This T cell receptor (beta chain) stems from a study of T cells in Graves' hyperthyroidism and ophthalmopathy. Overall study findings and caveats: Also found in blood were most expanded thyroid clonotypes above 0.001.

J gave up 4 bases and V 4 bases, and 6 bases lay outside the gene matches. The germline gives CDR1 LNHDA, CDR2 SQIVND (reference sequence). The CDR3 contains 15 residues. Note on this clonotype: The target antigen is unknown.

Exclusion of patients followed from uncontrolled infection, other autoimmune disease, pregnancy or lactation. Amplified regions were TCR beta CDR3 sequences from RNA transcripts. A set of HTBI primers served as the primers for a first-round RT-PCR of the TCR CDR3. TCRdb re-called the multiplex PCR reads through MiXCR, storing one row per CDR3 protein. This sample has roughly 700,000 distinct CDR3 sequences, with 17% found just once. Source material: blood. The chain carries TRBV19 and TRBJ1-5; TRBD1 aligns across 8 bases. This clonotype was sampled from a man aged 50-59 years with Graves' hyperthyroidism. Here the CDR3 DNA reads TGTGCCAGTAGTACCTACAGGGGGGATAATCAGCCCCAGCATTTT. Encoded protein: CASSTYRGDNQPQHF.